This T cell receptor beta chain was retrieved from a study of cytomegalovirus exposure and HLA in healthy donors. Turning to the study itself: Some 85 million unique TCRs from HLA-typed donors were held in an early data release. Overall study results and limits: Per a prior analysis, the majority of TCR beta V segments were productive roughly 87% or roughly 30% of the time.

The PCR had 60 Vbeta and 13 Jbeta primers. TCRdb's table, derived via immunoSEQ multiplex PCR, lists solely in-frame clones and lacks some. The sample includes around 75,000 clones. Regarding this clone: Its target is unknown.

This CDR3 spans 14 amino acids. V lost 5 bases and J lost 4, with 15 bases in between. The germline V gene has CDR1 MNHEY and CDR2 SVGAGI. The receptor comes from a man in his forties in good health and CMV-seronegative. The sample comprised PBMCs. This chain uses TRBV6-5 with TRBJ2-7, with a tentative D call TRBD1 (6 bases). The CDR3 region is CASSPSDRTYEQYF. The CDR3 DNA follows: TGTGCCAGCAGTCCGTCGGACAGAACATACGAGCAGTACTTC.